The following is a T cell receptor beta chain sequence with its context. Its antigen is not known. The data derive from a study of cytomegalovirus exposure and HLA in healthy donors. Regarding the study as a whole: A later analysis linked 15,000 to 20,000 TCR beta sequences to HLA alleles at 0.05 false discovery rate. As a later analysis revealed, most CMV-associated TCR beta chains appeared HLA-restricted. The authors listed approximately 150 TCR beta chains as cytomegalovirus-associated.

Amplification used 60 Vbeta primers and 13 Jbeta primers. The assay was immunoSEQ multiplex PCR, and TCRdb's table has in-frame clones only and misses some. Found here are about 130,000 clones, approximately 80% of them singletons; the top ten hold about 11%. V lost 3 bases and J lost 7, with 9 bases in between. Germline values: CDR1 SQVTM, CDR2 ANQGSEA. CDR3 size: 11 residues. This receptor was taken from a male donor in good health and CMV-seropositive. This rearrangement joins TRBV29-1 to TRBJ1-2; D uncertain. Sequencing input: PBMCs. The CDR3 nucleotides read TGCAGCGTTGAGGAGGTTGGTGGCTACACCTTC. This sequence encodes CSVEEVGGYTF. Using reference TRBV29-1 and TRBJ1-2 for the parts outside the CDR3, the full variable domain is SAVISQKPSRDICQRGTSLTIQCQVDSQVTMMFWYRQQPGQSLTLIATANQGSEATYESGFVIDKFPISRPNLTFSTLTVSNMSPEDSSIYLCSVEEVGGYTFGSGTRLTVV.